This is a list of T cell receptor beta chains from one sample in a study of T cell changes during pregnancy in multiple sclerosis. Measured with immunoSEQ multiplex PCR; TCRdb has only the in-frame clones, and not every one. This table holds 78,000 or so clones, roughly 94% found once. This sample comprised peripheral blood, obtained before pregnancy. The receptors were sampled from a female donor with multiple sclerosis, enrolled in a pregnancy study. The CDR3 runs from the conserved cysteine through the conserved F or W. Each record gives: J gene, V gene, CDR3 length, CDR3 protein.

TRBJ2-7,TRBV2,16,CASRDPTGDGIREQYF
TRBJ2-7,TRBV7-8,17,CASSEGLVGSEIYEQYF
TRBJ2-7,TRBV10-3,14,CAISDLASVFEQYF
TRBJ1-2,TRBV11-2,15,CASSLLTGTGSGYTF
TRBJ2-3,TRBV19,13,CASSTAYREGQYF
TRBJ1-1,TRBV10-3,13,CAIRKDRDTEAFF
TRBJ1-1,TRBV30,15,CAWSAGGGVNTEAFF
TRBJ1-2,TRBV27,12,CASRRSQGGYTF
TRBJ2-7,TRBV15,15,CATSTRRSGNYEQYF
TRBJ2-5,TRBV2,14,CASSEVRDVGTQYF
TRBJ2-2,TRBV7-9,15,CASSRGTRNTGELFF
TRBJ2-2,TRBV27,14,CASSGTSGTGELFF
TRBJ1-6,TRBV6-6,14,CASSYSTGNSPLHF
TRBJ2-5,TRBV14,11,CASSHRETQYF
TRBJ1-1,TRBV2,13,CASMLAGNTEAFF
TRBJ1-4,TRBV4-1,15,CASSQAPRLAKKLFF
TRBJ2-3,TRBV6-1,15,CASKLAGGHTDTQYF
TRBJ2-7,TRBV30,13,CACRPGSSYEQYF
TRBJ1-1,TRBV30,11,CAWSFEEGAFF
TRBJ2-7,TRBV14,12,CASSWGPREQYF
TRBJ2-3,TRBV19,11,CASDRSGTQYF
TRBJ2-1,TRBV7-3,15,CASSSQAGAFNEQFF
TRBJ2-5,TRBV9,15,CASSVGSSGQETQYF
TRBJ2-1,TRBV19,18,CAGNRASGGPSSYNEQFF
TRBJ2-6,TRBV18,15,CASSPGGSGANVLTF
TRBJ2-6,TRBV19,14,CASFPGQPVGLLTF
TRBJ2-5,TRBV6-5,14,CASSYGRLQETQYF
TRBJ1-4,TRBV5-1,17,CASSLGRQTATNEKLFF
TRBJ2-2,TRBV11-2,15,CASSSLGGNAGELFF
TRBJ2-3,TRBV6-6,16,CASSYNPGQGSDTQYF
TRBJ2-2,TRBV4-2,20,CASSQGTNVREVMNTGELFF
TRBJ1-5,TRBV18,13,CASSQPPGQGQHF
TRBJ1-5,TRBV2,16,CASKQGGGLGNQPQHF
TRBJ1-4,TRBV12-5,16,CASGLVLGPTNEKLFF
TRBJ2-5,TRBV6-5,15,CASSYSFLAEETQYF
TRBJ1-2,TRBV27,15,CASSLGAGWDYGYTF
TRBJ2-7,TRBV5-4,14,CASSLGGGSYEQYF
TRBJ2-2,TRBV5-4,15,CASSSLQGPTGELFF
TRBJ1-5,TRBV6-5,14,CASSYSAGDQPQHF
TRBJ2-3,TRBV7-9,14,CASSLGAGTDTQYF
TRBJ1-1,TRBV18,15,CASSPKGSGVVEAFF
TRBJ1-1,TRBV6-6,15,CASSRNPDTSTEAFF
TRBJ2-7,TRBV2,11,CASGAAPEQYF
TRBJ1-4,TRBV9,14,CASSPGQINEKLFF
TRBJ2-5,TRBV18,16,CASSPSTGGPQETQYF
TRBJ2-1,TRBV6-5,14,CASSFGQGVDEQFF
TRBJ2-7,TRBV7-7,14,CASSLAQGPYEQYF
TRBJ2-7,TRBV27,15,CASSSLGQGENEQYF